Below, 24 T cell receptor beta chains from the same sample are listed, as sequenced in a study of read filtering for tumor transcriptome and immune sequencing. This library used 300 to 500 ng RNA and molecular barcoded adaptors spanning alpha/delta and beta/gamma chains. Via MiXCR, TCRdb re-called the reads, giving one row per CDR3 protein. The data hold around 50,000 distinct CDR3 sequences, with 9% to 15% observed a single time. Sequenced material: a population of CD138-negative cells sorted from bone marrow. The receptors were sampled from a donor at least 40 years old with multiple myeloma.

This clonotype was counted at least ten times. V gene TRBV2 combines with J gene TRBJ1-5; TRBD1 aligns across 8 bases. The CDR3 has 13 residues. V lost 10 bases, J lost 7 bases, and 9 bases stayed unmatched. The V gene's germline CDR1 is SNHLY and CDR2 FYNNEI. CDR3: CATTDRVGQPQHF. In DNA, the CDR3 is TGTGCCACAACGGACAGGGTCGGACAGCCCCAGCATTTT.

A few counts support this clonotype. The gene calls are TRBV7-9 and TRBJ2-7; tentatively, D is TRBD2 (5 bases). CDR3 length: 15 residues. Germline V gene lookup returns CDR1 SEHNR and CDR2 FQNEAQ (reference sequence). Between the trimmed V and J ends, which lost 5 bases and 9 bases, there was a span of 23 bases. CDR3 amino acids: CASSPQQRLLGRQYF. CDR3 DNA: TGTGCCAGCAGCCCACAACAGCGCCTACTGGGGAGGCAGTACTTC.

This clonotype appeared many times. The chain uses TRBV20-1 and TRBJ2-3; a weak D match, TRBD1 (6 bases). The CDR3 contains 15 residues. V gave up 5 bases and J gave up 2 bases, with 17 bases separating them. Germline assignment: CDR1 DFQATT and CDR2 SNEGSKA (reference sequence). CDR3: CSAQTGFGNTDTQYF. CDR3 DNA: TGCAGTGCTCAAACAGGGTTCGGTAACACAGATACGCAGTATTTT.

This clonotype was detected only a few times. This may be a read error, as it is one base from a much larger clone. The chain uses TRBV20-1 and TRBJ2-5, with a weak D call TRBD2 (6 bases). The CDR3 loop spans 15 amino acids. With 8 bases removed from V and 4 bases from J, the gap between germline ends came to 23 bases. Looked up from germline, CDR1 is DFQATT and CDR2 is SNEGSKA (reference sequence). The CDR3 is CSSARVRGLRETQYF. The CDR3 bases are TGCAGTTCAGCTAGAGTACGGGGGTTACGAGAGACCCAGTACTTC.

This clonotype came up many times. Here the CDR3 reads CASRQEGYEQYF. CDR3 coding DNA: TGCGCCAGCAGACAGGAGGGCTACGAGCAGTACTTC. The chain links TRBV10-2 to TRBJ2-7; tentative D call: TRBD2 (6 bases). Per germline, CDR1 WSHSY and CDR2 SAAADI. Deletions cut 6 bases from V and 3 bases from J, with 9 bases between. This CDR3 has 12 amino acids.

Comments on this clonotype: Just one base apart from a much larger clone, this may be a read error. The conserved final phenylalanine or tryptophan is absent from the CDR3, which likely points to a read error. The genes are TRBV3-1 and TRBJ1-2; 8 nucleotides match TRBD1. The CDR3 extends over 14 amino acids. Trimming cost V 6 bases and J 4 bases; bases outside gene matches: 7. The germline CDR1 and CDR2 sequences are LGHDT and YNNKEL (reference sequence). The CDR3 nucleotides are TGTGCCAGCAGTCGGGGACAGGCGGGCTATGGCTACACCTCC. This sequence encodes CASSRGQAGYGYTS.

Notes on this clonotype: A much more abundant neighbour one base away suggests this may be a read error. The chain uses TRBV5-1 and TRBJ2-2, with D perhaps being TRBD1 or TRBD2 (5 bases each). The length of the CDR3 is 15 residues. CDR1 is SGHRS and CDR2 is YFSETQ in the germline V gene. CDR3 in DNA: TGCGCCAGCAGCAGGACGGACACTAACACCGGGGAGCCGTTTTTT. It encodes CASSRTDTNTGEPFF.

This clonotype was counted many times. This chain connects TRBV11-2 to TRBJ2-1; D gene uncertain. The V gene lost 5 bases and the J gene lost 9 bases, with 23 bases spanning the gap. The CDR3 has 16 residues. The germline CDR1 and CDR2 sequences are SGHAT and FQNNGV. The CDR3 nucleotides are TGTGCCAGCAGCCTTCAGACCCCCCGTACAACCGGTGAGCAGTTCTTC. It codes for CASSLQTPRTTGEQFF.

Comments on this clonotype: This sequence may be a read error, since a much larger clone differs from it by one base. The chain joins TRBV7-9 to TRBJ1-1, with a possible D match to TRBD1 (5 bases). The V gene's germline CDR1 is SEHNR and CDR2 FQNEAQ (reference sequence). The CDR3 has 14 residues. CDR3 DNA sequence: TGTGCCAGCAGCTCTGGGGGGGTTGAATCTGACGCTTTCTTT. It is translated as CASSSGGVESDAFF.

This clonotype has at least ten counts. The chain couples TRBV7-9 to TRBJ2-3; D unresolved. The V end was cut by 5 bases, the J end by 0 bases, with 12 bases between. This CDR3 comprises 15 residues. CDR1 and CDR2 (germline): SEHNR, FQNEAQ (reference sequence). CDR3 coding DNA: TGTGCCAGCAGCCCCCGGACCTCTAGCACAGATACGCAGTATTTT. As protein: CASSPRTSSTDTQYF.

In this sample, this clonotype turned up many times. The J gene is TRBJ1-1, the V gene TRBV20-1; no reliable D call. Germline V gene data show CDR1 as DFQATT and CDR2 as SNEGSKA (reference sequence). Deletions cut 0 bases from V and 0 bases from J, with 14 bases between. The CDR3 has 16 residues. The CDR3 reads CSARDWRRQMNTEAFF. In DNA, the CDR3 is TGCAGTGCTAGAGATTGGCGGCGGCAGATGAACACTGAAGCTTTCTTT.

The gene calls are TRBV7-6 and TRBJ2-3; D is unclear. The CDR3 sequence is 11 residues long. Trimming removed 3 bases from V and 7 bases from J, with 5 bases in between. Germline loops: CDR1 SGHVS, CDR2 FNYEAQ. The CDR3 here is CASSFANTQYF. CDR3 sequence (DNA): TGTGCCAGCAGCTTCGCAAATACGCAGTATTTT.

This clonotype appeared many times. V is TRBV2 and J is TRBJ2-5, with 8 bases fitting TRBD2. This CDR3 is built from 15 residues. Per germline, CDR1 SNHLY and CDR2 FYNNEI. The trim removed 6 bases at V and 5 bases at J, leaving 11 bases unmatched. In DNA form, the CDR3 reads TGTGCCAGCAGGAGGACTAGCACACGGGGGGAGACCCAGTACTTC. Protein: CASRRTSTRGETQYF.

This clonotype was counted at least ten times. The gene calls are TRBV3-1 and TRBJ2-5; TRBD1 matches 11 bases. There are 14 residues in the CDR3. The V segment lost 4 bases and the J segment 9 bases; nucleotides outside the gene matches: 7. In germline, CDR1 is LGHDT, CDR2 YNNKEL (reference sequence). CDR3 loop: CASSLQDRGLAQYF. Here the CDR3 DNA reads TGTGCCAGCAGCCTACAGGACAGGGGGCTTGCCCAGTACTTC.

This clonotype was seen ten or more times. This chain connects TRBV20-1 to TRBJ2-7, with a possible D match to TRBD2 (6 bases). From germline, CDR1 is DFQATT and CDR2 SNEGSKA (reference sequence). This CDR3 has 14 residues. V was pared by 4 bases and J by 4 bases, with 17 bases between. CDR3 protein: CSAKNSWAGYEQYF. The CDR3 coding sequence is TGCAGTGCTAAGAACTCATGGGCGGGGTACGAGCAGTACTTC.

This clonotype was counted ten times or more. The chain links TRBV5-1 to TRBJ1-1; a weak D match, TRBD1 (6 bases). Between the trimmed V and J ends, which lost 2 bases and 1 base, there was a span of 18 bases. Looked up from germline, CDR1 is SGHRS and CDR2 is YFSETQ. The CDR3 is 17 residues long. The CDR3 DNA sequence: TGCGCCAGCAGCTTTACCAGCTCAGACAGGAAGAACACTGAAGCTTTCTTT. Its protein product is CASSFTSSDRKNTEAFF.

This clonotype was observed many times. DNA of the CDR3: TGCGCCAGCAGCCCCGGGGACACGGAAAAACTGTTTTTT. It yields the protein CASSPGDTEKLFF. The rearrangement uses TRBV5-1 and TRBJ1-4; TRBD1 might be the D (6 bases). Trimming shortened V by 4 bases and J by 8 bases, and 12 bases separated the two germline ends. There are 13 residues in the CDR3. Germline-derived CDR1 and CDR2 are SGHRS and YFSETQ.

This clonotype has just a few counts. The V gene is TRBV29-1, the J gene TRBJ2-1; either TRBD1 or TRBD2 may fit D (6 bases each). V dropped 4 bases and J dropped 0 bases, with 16 bases sitting between them. CDR1 is SQVTM and CDR2 is ANQGSEA in the germline V gene. The CDR3 consists of 16 residues. This CDR3 is CSVVGGPIFSYNEQFF. The CDR3 nucleotides read TGCAGCGTTGTGGGGGGCCCAATTTTCTCCTACAATGAGCAGTTCTTC.

This clonotype showed up many times. CDR3 coding DNA: TGTGCCAGCAGCGTGACCGGGGAAATGTATGAAAAACTGTTTTTT. Residues: CASSVTGEMYEKLFF. The chain uses TRBV9 and TRBJ1-4, with D unresolved. The CDR3 loop spans 15 amino acids. Germline V CDR1 and CDR2: SGDLS, YYNGEE. Trimming cost V 2 bases and J 6 bases, with 14 bases left between them.

This clonotype turned up a few times. One base away lies a much larger clone, so this may be a sequencing read error. The chain employs TRBV10-3 and TRBJ1-1; D is possibly TRBD1 (6 bases). This CDR3 region has 16 residues. In germline, CDR1 is ENHRY, CDR2 SYGVKD. The CDR3 coding sequence is TGTGCCACCAGTGAGTCGCCCAGGGGTTTGGGGACTGAAGCTTTCTTT. Translating it yields CATSESPRGLGTEAFF.

Concerning this clonotype: Given a much more abundant clone one base away, this may be a read error. The CDR3 DNA is TGCGCCAGCAGCCAAGTGGGACTTAGTGCGGGGTACGCGAACACCGGGGAGCCGTTTTTT. Amino acids: CASSQVGLSAGYANTGEPFF. The gene calls are TRBV4-1 and TRBJ2-2; tentative D call: TRBD2 (6 bases). CDR1 MGHRA and CDR2 YSYEKL come from the germline V gene. The CDR3 contains 20 residues.

This clonotype is categorized as medium-sized. The V call is TRBV2, the J call TRBJ1-6; 11 bases fit TRBD1. After removal of 3 bases from V and 10 bases from J, the junction contained 8 bases not matched to a gene. The CDR3 consists of 16 residues. The germline CDR1 and CDR2 sequences are SNHLY and FYNNEI. The CDR3 protein is CASSDEDRGLRSPLHF. The CDR3 DNA follows: TGTGCCAGCAGTGATGAGGACAGGGGGCTGAGATCACCCCTCCACTTT.

This clonotype has a count of ten or more. The chain has TRBV9 and TRBJ1-1; D call uncertain. There are 13 residues in the CDR3. CDR1 SGDLS and CDR2 YYNGEE come from the germline V gene. Trimming shortened V by 4 bases and J by 5 bases, and 12 bases separated the two germline ends. This chain's CDR3 is CASSLGMTTEAFF. CDR3 nucleotide sequence: TGTGCCAGCAGCCTAGGGATGACAACTGAAGCTTTCTTT.

This clonotype was detected many times. The chain uses TRBV18 and TRBJ2-5; perhaps TRBD2 as D (6 bases). With 6 bases removed from V and 3 bases from J, the gap between germline ends came to 11 bases. Germline V lookup: CDR1 KGHSH, CDR2 LQKENI. The CDR3 extends over 13 amino acids. CDR3 in DNA: TGTGCCAGCTCTCCGGGACTCGAAGAGACCCAGTACTTC. It translates to CASSPGLEETQYF.